Each of the 18 T cell receptor beta chains below was sequenced from the same sample in a study of radiotherapy plus CTLA-4 blockade in lung cancer. Only in-frame clones appear in the TCRdb table, and some are missing; sequencing was by immunoSEQ multiplex PCR. Here the sample spans some 73,000 clones, roughly 74% being singletons. The sequenced sample was peripheral blood, obtained from a patient treated with radiotherapy plus ipilimumab. Receptor source: a human donor with non-small cell lung cancer whose response to radiotherapy plus ipilimumab could not be evaluated.

This chain joins TRBV10-1 and TRBJ2-1; 8 bases map to TRBD1. Germline-derived CDR1 and CDR2 are WNHNN and SYGVQD (reference sequence). This CDR3 is built from 14 residues. With 8 bases clipped from V and 4 bases from J, the junction kept 7 bases outside the gene matches. CDR3 in amino acids: CASLTGTGYNEQFF. The CDR3 DNA is TGCGCCAGCCTGACAGGGACAGGTTACAATGAGCAGTTCTTC.

The chain recombines TRBV7-8 with TRBJ2-3, with 9 bases fitting TRBD2. The CDR3 runs to 18 residues. From germline, CDR1 is SGHVS and CDR2 FQNEAQ. Trimming cost V 1 base and J 6 bases; bases outside gene matches: 14. The CDR3 is CASSLGFPGTSLTDTQYF. In DNA, the CDR3 is TGTGCCAGCAGCTTAGGATTCCCCGGGACTAGCTTGACTGATACGCAGTATTTT.

The chain has TRBV6-6 and TRBJ2-7; 9 bases match TRBD1. This CDR3 has 15 residues. Trimming removed 5 bases from V and 0 bases from J; junction bases left unmatched: 5. From germline, CDR1 is MNHNY and CDR2 SVGAGI (reference sequence). The CDR3 nucleotides read TGTGCCAGCAGTACCGGACAGGGGATCTCCTACGAGCAGTACTTC. It translates to CASSTGQGISYEQYF.

The chain couples TRBV19 to TRBJ2-6; D gene uncertain. The CDR3 runs 14 residues. Trimming left V 4 bases short and J 3 bases short, with 7 bases between. Germline V lookup: CDR1 LNHDA, CDR2 SQIVND (reference sequence). The CDR3 nucleotides read TGTGCCAGTAGTACGGGTGGTGGGGCCAACGTCCTGACTTTC. This translates into CASSTGGGANVLTF.

The rearrangement links TRBV29-1 to TRBJ1-1, with a weak D call TRBD1 (5 bases). Germline loops: CDR1 SQVTM, CDR2 ANQGSEA. The CDR3 has 15 residues. V was shortened by 6 bases and J by 1 base, with 18 bases between the two germline ends. The CDR3 protein is CSVVPERQPNTEAFF. CDR3 coding DNA: TGCAGCGTCGTACCGGAAAGACAGCCGAACACTGAAGCTTTCTTT.

This clone occurred a few times. The chain employs TRBV9 and TRBJ2-3; D perhaps matches TRBD1 (6 bases). The CDR3 length is 15 residues. The ends were cut back, 3 bases at V and 6 bases at J, with 17 bases in the middle. CDR1 is SGDLS, CDR2 YYNGEE, per germline. CDR3 bases: TGTGCCAGCAGCGACTCGGGACACTCGTTTGATACGCAGTATTTT. It translates to CASSDSGHSFDTQYF.

The V and J genes are TRBV4-1 and TRBJ1-2; TRBD1 aligns across 8 bases. The junction had 15 bases not matched to a gene; V was cut back by 4 bases and J by 8 bases. The CDR3 consists of 16 residues. Germline CDR1 is MGHRA and CDR2 is YSYEKL. This chain's CDR3 is CASSPEAGTGVRGYTF. The DNA of the CDR3 is TGCGCCAGCAGCCCTGAAGCCGGGACAGGCGTTCGAGGCTACACCTTC.

The chain is built from TRBV13 and TRBJ2-2; 8 positions match TRBD2. This CDR3 region has 17 residues. Germline CDR1 and CDR2: PRHDT and FYEKMQ (reference sequence). V shed 1 base, J shed 0 bases, and the junction held 4 bases outside the gene matches. CDR3 residues: CASSLERGISNTGELFF. The DNA for the CDR3 is TGTGCCAGCAGCTTAGAGCGGGGGATCTCGAACACCGGGGAGCTGTTTTTT. The full variable domain, with the rest looked up from reference TRBV13 and TRBJ2-2, is AAGVIQSPRHLIKEKRETATLKCYPIPRHDTVYWYQQGPGQDPQFLISFYEKMQSDKGSIPDRFSAQQFSDYHSELNMSSLELGDSALYFCASSLERGISNTGELFFGEGSRLTVL.

This chain joins TRBV27 and TRBJ2-1, with 12 nucleotides matching TRBD2. The CDR3 extends over 14 amino acids. J gave up 8 bases and V 5 bases, and 4 bases lay outside the gene matches. Germline assignment: CDR1 MNHEY and CDR2 SMNVEV (reference sequence). CDR3 amino acids: CASSGLAGIYEQFF. For the CDR3, the DNA is TGTGCCAGCAGTGGACTAGCGGGAATCTATGAGCAGTTCTTC.

The rearrangement joins TRBV19 to TRBJ2-1, with TRBD2 as a possible D gene (5 bases). The V and J ends lost 7 bases and 5 bases respectively, with 15 bases between them. The CDR3 consists of 14 residues. Looked up from germline, CDR1 is LNHDA and CDR2 is SQIVND (reference sequence). The CDR3 DNA follows: TGTGCCAGTACCTCGGACTCGGTGGACAATGAGCAGTTCTTC. Translated, it gives CASTSDSVDNEQFF.

This clone was detected only a few times. The chain uses TRBV4-1 and TRBJ1-4; 8 nucleotides align to TRBD1. The junction had 17 bases not matched to a gene; V was cut back by 4 bases and J by 13 bases. From germline, CDR1 is MGHRA and CDR2 YSYEKL. This CDR3 is 16 amino acids long. The CDR3 is CASSRENAQGAGGLFF. The CDR3 bases are TGCGCCAGCAGCCGGGAAAATGCCCAGGGGGCTGGGGGACTGTTTTTT.

The rearrangement uses TRBV5-4 and TRBJ2-3, with no clear D. The length of the CDR3 is 14 residues. CDR1 and CDR2 from the germline V gene are SGHNT and YYREEE (reference sequence). V dropped 1 base and J dropped 1 base, with 7 bases sitting between them. CDR3 in amino acids: CASSLMAGTDTQYF. In nucleotides, the CDR3 is TGTGCCAGCAGCTTGATGGCGGGCACAGATACGCAGTATTTT. Using reference TRBV5-4 and TRBJ2-3 for the parts outside the CDR3, the full variable domain is ETGVTQSPTHLIKTRGQQVTLRCSSQSGHNTVSWYQQALGQGPQFIFQYYREEENGRGNFPPRFSGLQFPNYSSELNVNALELDDSALYLCASSLMAGTDTQYFGPGTRLTVL.

The chain combines TRBV30 with TRBJ1-4; 9 positions agree with TRBD1. J was trimmed by 8 bases and V by 3 bases; bases with no gene match: 4. Germline V lookup: CDR1 GTSNPN, CDR2 SVGIG (reference sequence). The CDR3 sequence is 13 residues long. CDR3 region: CAWRDRGREKLFF. In nucleotides, the CDR3 is TGTGCCTGGAGGGACAGGGGTCGGGAAAAACTGTTTTTT.

V usage is TRBV11-2 and J usage is TRBJ2-7; 7 nucleotides agree with TRBD1. This CDR3 has 16 residues. The germline CDR1 and CDR2 sequences are SGHAT and FQNNGV. V lost 4 bases to trimming and J lost 4 bases; unmatched junction nucleotides: 13. The CDR3 reads CASSSQTDRVDYEQYF. The CDR3 DNA reads as TGTGCCAGCAGCTCCCAAACCGACAGGGTGGATTACGAGCAGTACTTC.

This rearrangement joins TRBV6-5 to TRBJ1-5; TRBD1 might be the D (5 bases). This CDR3 spans 13 amino acids. The V end was cut by 5 bases, the J end by 5 bases, with 10 bases between. Per germline, CDR1 MNHEY and CDR2 SVGAGI. CDR3 nucleotide sequence: TGTGCCAGCAGTGACGGGGGGTATCAGCCCCAGCATTTT. Translating it yields CASSDGGYQPQHF.

The chain joins TRBV28 to TRBJ1-2; 8 nucleotides match TRBD1. From germline, CDR1 is MDHEN and CDR2 SYDVKM. This CDR3 comprises 15 residues. J lost 2 bases, V lost 4 bases, and 6 bases had no gene match. CDR3 sequence reads: CASSSGTGPNYGYTF. CDR3 nucleotides: TGTGCCAGCAGTTCAGGGACAGGACCAAACTATGGCTACACCTTC.

V usage is TRBV30 and J usage is TRBJ2-3; 7 nucleotides line up with TRBD1. Germline V gene data show CDR1 as GTSNPN and CDR2 as SVGIG (reference sequence). V was pared by 1 base and J by 0 bases, with 4 bases of the junction left unmatched. CDR3 length equals 15 residues. The CDR3 here is CAWSGDRASTDTQYF. CDR3 nucleotides: TGTGCCTGGAGTGGGGACAGAGCTAGCACAGATACGCAGTATTTT.

J is TRBJ2-7 and V is TRBV7-9; 11 bases agree with TRBD2. The CDR3 consists of 17 residues. V lost 4 bases and J lost 5; bases outside the gene matches: 13. Germline-derived CDR1 and CDR2 are SEHNR and FQNEAQ (reference sequence). The CDR3 loop reads CASSWEVTSGRRDEQYF. The DNA of the CDR3 is TGTGCCAGCAGCTGGGAGGTAACTAGCGGGAGAAGGGACGAGCAGTACTTC.